Listed below are T cell receptor beta chains from one sample, sequenced in a study of T cells in Graves' hyperthyroidism and ophthalmopathy. In TCRdb, the multiplex PCR reads were re-called with MiXCR into one record per CDR3 protein. The table has nearly 750,000 distinct CDR3 sequences, 35% seen once; the top ten hold roughly 31%. Sequencing was performed on blood. These receptors came from a woman between 35 and 50 years old with Graves' hyperthyroidism. The conserved cysteine and the conserved F or W are not part of the CDR3 here. The order of the fields is J gene, V gene, CDR3 protein.

j_call: TRBJ1-1
v_call: TRBV5-1
cdr3_aa: ASSFQAGDTEAF

j_call: TRBJ2-2
v_call: TRBV9
cdr3_aa: ASSQALAAGELF

j_call: TRBJ1-2
v_call: TRBV12-3/TRBV12-4
cdr3_aa: ASTTVPGSSGYT

j_call: TRBJ1-1
v_call: TRBV10-3
cdr3_aa: AISEGTLNTEAF

j_call: TRBJ2-3
v_call: TRBV3-1
cdr3_aa: ASSQGSLGTQY

j_call: TRBJ1-1
v_call: TRBV20-1
cdr3_aa: SAGPGHKNTEAF

j_call: TRBJ2-6
v_call: TRBV5-1
cdr3_aa: ASRAQGDGANVLT

j_call: TRBJ2-3
v_call: TRBV7-2
cdr3_aa: ASSLNGQGTDTQY

j_call: TRBJ2-7
v_call: TRBV6-6
cdr3_aa: ASINGQGTYEQY

j_call: TRBJ1-2
v_call: TRBV29-1
cdr3_aa: SLVGTENYGYT

j_call: TRBJ2-5
v_call: TRBV4-1
cdr3_aa: ASSPGGRGPVETQY

j_call: TRBJ1-5
v_call: TRBV15
cdr3_aa: ATSDRGVTKPQH

j_call: TRBJ1-2
v_call: TRBV29-1
cdr3_aa: SVEGWQRGYT

j_call: TRBJ1-4
v_call: TRBV29-1
cdr3_aa: SVGGGGEKLF

j_call: TRBJ2-5
v_call: TRBV10-2
cdr3_aa: ASSEAASGGQETQY

j_call: TRBJ2-6
v_call: TRBV10-3
cdr3_aa: AISESET

j_call: TRBJ1-2
v_call: TRBV3-1
cdr3_aa: ASSQAHPGAFGYGYT

j_call: TRBJ1-5
v_call: TRBV4-1
cdr3_aa: ASSQNPAGQPQH

j_call: TRBJ2-7
v_call: TRBV30
cdr3_aa: AWSLSDEQY

j_call: TRBJ2-7
v_call: TRBV10-3
cdr3_aa: ASNMGLRGAYEQY

j_call: TRBJ2-7
v_call: TRBV7-9
cdr3_aa: ASSLVPGTSGEQY

j_call: TRBJ2-7
v_call: TRBV2
cdr3_aa: ASSPGPFSGYEQY

j_call: TRBJ1-2
v_call: TRBV24-1
cdr3_aa: ASSYSVTDGYT

j_call: TRBJ2-2
v_call: TRBV7-2
cdr3_aa: ASSLATDSLNTGELF

j_call: TRBJ1-2
v_call: TRBV7-8
cdr3_aa: ASSLWETYGYT

j_call: TRBJ1-2
v_call: TRBV7-2
cdr3_aa: ASSSRDWGGYT

j_call: TRBJ1-2
v_call: TRBV29-1
cdr3_aa: SVDSDRGNVDGYT

j_call: TRBJ1-1
v_call: TRBV19
cdr3_aa: ASSTGTGFDVAF

j_call: TRBJ2-7
v_call: TRBV6-1
cdr3_aa: ASSDRAGGPYEQY

j_call: TRBJ1-6
v_call: TRBV6-2/TRBV6-3
cdr3_aa: ASRTGQYNSPLH

j_call: TRBJ1-4
v_call: TRBV9
cdr3_aa: ASSGGTGGSEKLF

j_call: TRBJ1-6
v_call: TRBV19
cdr3_aa: ASSTSGTAGNSPLH

j_call: TRBJ1-1
v_call: TRBV19
cdr3_aa: ASTLLGFANTEAF

j_call: TRBJ2-5
v_call: TRBV9
cdr3_aa: ASSLGTGGSQETQY

j_call: TRBJ2-5
v_call: TRBV3-1
cdr3_aa: ASSPSTRGTQY

j_call: TRBJ1-1
v_call: TRBV7-8
cdr3_aa: ASSLAGILYAF

j_call: TRBJ1-4
v_call: TRBV7-9
cdr3_aa: ASTAGTANEKLF

j_call: TRBJ1-4
v_call: TRBV7-2
cdr3_aa: ASSLPGRGTNEKLF

j_call: TRBJ2-7
v_call: TRBV12-3/TRBV12-4
cdr3_aa: ASRDSGQSYEQY

j_call: TRBJ2-7
v_call: TRBV2
cdr3_aa: ASTQQGDHEQY

j_call: TRBJ1-2
v_call: TRBV20-1
cdr3_aa: SARGTIDYGYT

j_call: TRBJ1-2
v_call: TRBV5-1
cdr3_aa: ASSLDPAASGYT

j_call: TRBJ2-7
v_call: TRBV12-5
cdr3_aa: ASGFDSHEQY

j_call: TRBJ2-7
v_call: TRBV2
cdr3_aa: ASSVGRRSSYEQY

j_call: TRBJ1-1
v_call: TRBV7-2
cdr3_aa: ASSLDLTGRAF